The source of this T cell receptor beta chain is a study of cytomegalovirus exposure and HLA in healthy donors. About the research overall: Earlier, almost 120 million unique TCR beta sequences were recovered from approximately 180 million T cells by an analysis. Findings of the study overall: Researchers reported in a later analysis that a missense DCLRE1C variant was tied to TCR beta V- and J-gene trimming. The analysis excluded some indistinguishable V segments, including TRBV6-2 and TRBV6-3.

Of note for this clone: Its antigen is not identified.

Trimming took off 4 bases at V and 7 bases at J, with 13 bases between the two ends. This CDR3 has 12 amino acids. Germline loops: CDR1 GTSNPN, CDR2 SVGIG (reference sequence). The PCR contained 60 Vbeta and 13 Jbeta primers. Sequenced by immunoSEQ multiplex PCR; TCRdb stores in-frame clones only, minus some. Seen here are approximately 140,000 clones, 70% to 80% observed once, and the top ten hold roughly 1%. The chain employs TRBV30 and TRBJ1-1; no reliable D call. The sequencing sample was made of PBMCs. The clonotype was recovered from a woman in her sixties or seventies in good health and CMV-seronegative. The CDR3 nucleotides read TGTGCCTGGACCCAAAGGGAGGGTGAAGCTTTCTTT. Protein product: CAWTQREGEAFF.